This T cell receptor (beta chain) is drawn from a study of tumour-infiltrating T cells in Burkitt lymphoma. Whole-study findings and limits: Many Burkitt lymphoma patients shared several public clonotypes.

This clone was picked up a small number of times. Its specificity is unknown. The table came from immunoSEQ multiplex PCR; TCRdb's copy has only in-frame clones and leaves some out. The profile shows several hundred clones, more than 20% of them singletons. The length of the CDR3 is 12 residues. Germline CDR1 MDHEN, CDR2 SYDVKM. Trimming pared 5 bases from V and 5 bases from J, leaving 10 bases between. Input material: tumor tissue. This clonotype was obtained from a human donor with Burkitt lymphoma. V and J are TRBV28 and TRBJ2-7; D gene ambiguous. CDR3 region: CASSPYRNEQYF. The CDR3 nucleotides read TGTGCCAGCAGTCCATACCGGAACGAGCAGTACTTC.